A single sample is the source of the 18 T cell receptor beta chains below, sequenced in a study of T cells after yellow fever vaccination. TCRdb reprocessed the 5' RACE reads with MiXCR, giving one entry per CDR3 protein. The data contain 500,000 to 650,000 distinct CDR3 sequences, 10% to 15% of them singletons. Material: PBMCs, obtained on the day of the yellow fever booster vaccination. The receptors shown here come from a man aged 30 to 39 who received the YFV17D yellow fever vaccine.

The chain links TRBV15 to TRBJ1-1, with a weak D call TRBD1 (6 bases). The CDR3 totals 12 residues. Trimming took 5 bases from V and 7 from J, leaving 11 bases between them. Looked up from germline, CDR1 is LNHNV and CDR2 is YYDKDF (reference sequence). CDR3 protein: CATSRGAGEAFF. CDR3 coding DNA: TGTGCCACCAGCCGGGGGGCGGGTGAAGCTTTCTTT.

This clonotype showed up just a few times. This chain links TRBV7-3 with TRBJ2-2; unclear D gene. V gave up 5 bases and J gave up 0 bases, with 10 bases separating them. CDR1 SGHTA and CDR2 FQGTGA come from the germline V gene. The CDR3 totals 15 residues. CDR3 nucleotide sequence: TGTGCCAGCAGCCCGGCACCCCCGAACACCGGGGAGCTGTTTTTT. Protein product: CASSPAPPNTGELFF. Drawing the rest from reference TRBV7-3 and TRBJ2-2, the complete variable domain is GAGVSQTPSNKVTEKGKYVELRCDPISGHTALYWYRQSLGQGPEFLIYFQGTGAADDSGLPNDRFFAVRPEGSVSTLKIQRTERGDSAVYLCASSPAPPNTGELFFGEGSRLTVL.

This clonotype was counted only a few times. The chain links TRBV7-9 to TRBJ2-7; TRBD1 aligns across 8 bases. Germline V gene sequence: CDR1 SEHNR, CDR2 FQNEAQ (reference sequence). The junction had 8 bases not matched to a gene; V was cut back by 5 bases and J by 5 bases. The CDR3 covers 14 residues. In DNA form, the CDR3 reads TGTGCCAGCAGCCAGACAGGGGTTGGGGACGAGCAGTACTTC. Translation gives CASSQTGVGDEQYF.

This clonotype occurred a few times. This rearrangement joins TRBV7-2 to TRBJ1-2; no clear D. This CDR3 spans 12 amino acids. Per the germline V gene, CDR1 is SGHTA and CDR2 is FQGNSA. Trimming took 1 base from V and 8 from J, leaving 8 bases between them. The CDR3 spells CASSLVDRGYTF. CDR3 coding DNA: TGTGCCAGCAGCTTAGTGGACCGCGGCTACACCTTC.

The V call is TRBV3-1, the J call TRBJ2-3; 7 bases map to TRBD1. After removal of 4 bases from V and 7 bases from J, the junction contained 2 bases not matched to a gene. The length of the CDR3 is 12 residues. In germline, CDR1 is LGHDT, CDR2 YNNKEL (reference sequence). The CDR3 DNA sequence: TGTGCCAGCAGCCCGGACAGGAATACGCAGTATTTT. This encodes CASSPDRNTQYF.

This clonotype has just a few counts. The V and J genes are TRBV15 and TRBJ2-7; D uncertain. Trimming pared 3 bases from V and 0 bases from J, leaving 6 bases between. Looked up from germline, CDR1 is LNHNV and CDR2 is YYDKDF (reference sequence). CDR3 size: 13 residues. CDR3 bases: TGTGCCACCAGCAGGGACCACTCCTACGAGCAGTACTTC. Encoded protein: CATSRDHSYEQYF.

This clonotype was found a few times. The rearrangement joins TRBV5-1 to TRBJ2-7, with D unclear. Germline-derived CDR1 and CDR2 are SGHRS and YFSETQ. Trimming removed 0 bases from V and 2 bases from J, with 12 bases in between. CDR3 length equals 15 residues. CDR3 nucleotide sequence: TGCGCCAGCAGCTTGGGTGGCGGCCTAACCTACGAGCAGTACTTC. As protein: CASSLGGGLTYEQYF.

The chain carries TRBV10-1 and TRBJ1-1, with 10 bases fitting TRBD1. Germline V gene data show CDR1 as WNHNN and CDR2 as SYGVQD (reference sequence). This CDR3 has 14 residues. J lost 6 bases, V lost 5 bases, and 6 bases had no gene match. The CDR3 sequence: CASSTGTGDAEAFF. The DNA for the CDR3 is TGCGCCAGCAGTACCGGGACAGGGGACGCTGAAGCTTTCTTT.

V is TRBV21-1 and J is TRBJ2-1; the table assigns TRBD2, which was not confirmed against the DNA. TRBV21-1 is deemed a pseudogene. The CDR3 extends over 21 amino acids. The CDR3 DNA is TGTGCCAGCAGCAAAGCGGAGGGACTAGCGGGATCTTGGTTCGTGTACAATGAGCAGTTCTTC. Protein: CASSKAEGLAGSWFVYNEQFF.

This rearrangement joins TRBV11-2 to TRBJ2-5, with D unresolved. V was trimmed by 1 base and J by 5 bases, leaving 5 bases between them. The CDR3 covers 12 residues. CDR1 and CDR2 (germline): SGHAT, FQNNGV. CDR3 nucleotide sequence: TGTGCCAGCAGCTTAGCTGCCGAGACCCAGTACTTC. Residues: CASSLAAETQYF.

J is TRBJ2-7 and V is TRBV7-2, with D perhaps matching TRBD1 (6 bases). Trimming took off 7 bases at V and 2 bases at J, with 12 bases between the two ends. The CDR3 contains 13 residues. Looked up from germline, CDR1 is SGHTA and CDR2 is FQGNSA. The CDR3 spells CASTPGQTYEQYF. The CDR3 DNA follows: TGTGCCAGCACTCCCGGACAGACCTACGAGCAGTACTTC.

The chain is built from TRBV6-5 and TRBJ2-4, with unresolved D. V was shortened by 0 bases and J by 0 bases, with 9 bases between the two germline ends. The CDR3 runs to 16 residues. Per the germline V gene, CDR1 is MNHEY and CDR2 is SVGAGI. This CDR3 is CASSYSSDLAKNIQYF. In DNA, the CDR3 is TGTGCCAGCAGTTACTCGTCGGACCTAGCCAAAAACATTCAGTACTTC.

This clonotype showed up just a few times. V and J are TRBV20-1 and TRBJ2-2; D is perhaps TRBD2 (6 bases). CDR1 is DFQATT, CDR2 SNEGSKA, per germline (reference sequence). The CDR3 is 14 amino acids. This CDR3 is CSAPRGLNTGELFF. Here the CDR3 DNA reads TGCAGCGCCCCGAGAGGACTAAACACCGGGGAGCTGTTTTTT.

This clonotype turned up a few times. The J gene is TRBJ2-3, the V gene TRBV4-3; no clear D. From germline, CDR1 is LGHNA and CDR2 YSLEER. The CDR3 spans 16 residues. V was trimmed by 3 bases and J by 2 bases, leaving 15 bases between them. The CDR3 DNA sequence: TGCGCCAGCAGCCAGAGCTCTAGAGGTTCCACAGATACGCAGTATTTT. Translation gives CASSQSSRGSTDTQYF.

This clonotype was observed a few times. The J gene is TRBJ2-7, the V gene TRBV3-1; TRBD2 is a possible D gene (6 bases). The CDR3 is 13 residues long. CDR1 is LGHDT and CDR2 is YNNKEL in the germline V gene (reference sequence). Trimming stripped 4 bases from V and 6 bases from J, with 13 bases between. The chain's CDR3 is CASSPRLDGEQYF. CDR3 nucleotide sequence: TGTGCCAGCAGCCCCAGACTAGATGGCGAGCAGTACTTC.

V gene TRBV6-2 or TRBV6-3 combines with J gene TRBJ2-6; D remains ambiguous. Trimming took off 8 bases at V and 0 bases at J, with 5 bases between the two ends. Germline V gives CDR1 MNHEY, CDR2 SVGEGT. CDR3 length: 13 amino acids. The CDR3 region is CASGVSGANVLTF. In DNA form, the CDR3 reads TGTGCCAGCGGTGTCTCTGGGGCCAACGTCCTGACTTTC.

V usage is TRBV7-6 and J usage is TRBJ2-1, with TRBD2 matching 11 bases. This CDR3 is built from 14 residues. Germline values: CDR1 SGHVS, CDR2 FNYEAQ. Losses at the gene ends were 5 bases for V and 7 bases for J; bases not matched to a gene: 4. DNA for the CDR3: TGTGCCAGCAGCGTAACTAGCGGGAGAAATGAGCAGTTCTTC. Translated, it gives CASSVTSGRNEQFF.

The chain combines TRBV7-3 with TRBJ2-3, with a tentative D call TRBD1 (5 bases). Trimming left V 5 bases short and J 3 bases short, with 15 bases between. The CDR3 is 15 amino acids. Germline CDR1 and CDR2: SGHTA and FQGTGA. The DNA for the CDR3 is TGTGCCAGCAGCCCCTTAGGCAGGGTAACAGATACGCAGTATTTT. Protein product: CASSPLGRVTDTQYF.